This T cell receptor beta chain was sequenced for a study of CD8 T cells in ankylosing spondylitis. Making the TCR beta libraries involved quantitative 5'-RACE with molecular barcodes. TCRdb reprocessed the 5' RACE reads with MiXCR, giving one entry per CDR3 protein. The profile shows 100,000 to 150,000 distinct CDR3 sequences, 7% of them singletons. This clonotype has a count of ten or more. Antigen unknown. This CDR3 region has 14 residues. After removal of 4 bases from V and 10 bases from J, the junction contained 9 bases not matched to a gene. CDR1 SGDLS and CDR2 YYNGEE come from the germline V gene. Findings and caveats of the study: What seemed typical of ankylosing spondylitis blood was a TCR beta motif built from roughly 8 highly homologous variants. With a CD8+ phenotype, disease-linked clones were relatively rare in peripheral blood. Disease-linked clones reportedly showed significant enrichment in matched ankylosing spondylitis synovial fluid.

The sequencing sample was made of blood, either unsorted or a sorted T cell fraction (not recorded which). The clonotype was recovered from a male donor with ankylosing spondylitis or in good health (not recorded which). This chain connects TRBV9 to TRBJ1-4, with TRBD1 matching 8 bases. DNA for the CDR3: TGTGCCAGCAGCCCGCGGACAGGGTCAGGAAAACTGTTTTTT. It yields the protein CASSPRTGSGKLFF.